The 2 T cell receptor beta chains given below trace back to one sample, sequenced in a study of cytomegalovirus exposure and HLA in healthy donors. PCR involved 60 Vbeta and 13 Jbeta primers. Method: immunoSEQ multiplex PCR; TCRdb's copy keeps in-frame clones and lacks some. The sample lists approximately 150,000 clones, 80% occurring once. The material sequenced was PBMCs. These receptors were taken from a man between 18 and 29 years old in good health and CMV-seropositive.

V gene TRBV4-3 combines with J gene TRBJ2-1; TRBD1 is a possible D gene (6 bases). The germline V gene has CDR1 LGHNA and CDR2 YSLEER. This CDR3 is built from 14 residues. V was shortened by 0 bases and J by 9 bases, with 12 bases between the two germline ends. This chain's CDR3 is CASSQEYRASEQFF. CDR3 bases: TGCGCCAGCAGCCAAGAATACAGGGCGAGTGAGCAGTTCTTC.

The chain employs TRBV6-6 and TRBJ2-4; D gene ambiguous. Looked up from germline, CDR1 is MNHNY and CDR2 is SVGAGI (reference sequence). The V and J ends lost 8 bases and 3 bases respectively, with 11 bases between them. This CDR3 region has 13 residues. The DNA for the CDR3 is TGTGCCAGCCTCCAGCGAGGCAAAAACATTCAGTACTTC. It translates to CASLQRGKNIQYF.